This T cell receptor (beta chain) was sequenced in a study of spatial heterogeneity in lung cancer. The sample's time point: sample taken at primary tumor resection. Sequencing of whole RNA from tumor, nontumor lung or frozen PBMC involved no sorting. Using its own MiXCR run on the 5' RACE reads, TCRdb lists one record per CDR3 protein. Of 4,500 to 6,500 distinct CDR3 sequences in the sample, about 13% were seen once. The CDR3 covers 12 residues. Germline V gives CDR1 DFQATT, CDR2 SNEGSKA (reference sequence). V was shortened by 6 bases and J by 1 base, with 8 bases between the two germline ends. This clonotype turned up a few times.

This specimen was normal lung tissue next to the tumor, taken at surgery. The rearrangement joins TRBV20-1 to TRBJ2-3; D remains unclear. This sequence originates from a female donor with early-stage non-small cell lung cancer. As DNA, the CDR3 is TGCAGTGCGTACTGGGGCACAGATACGCAGTATTTT. As protein: CSAYWGTDTQYF.